This T cell receptor (beta chain) derives from a study of CD8 T cells in Susac syndrome. It was with random hexamers that 0.5 to 1 ug RNA was reverse transcribed. Multiplex PCR with immunoSEQ amplified the TCR beta CDR3 across 54 Vbeta and 13 Jbeta. TCRdb reprocessed the immunoSEQ multiplex PCR reads with MiXCR, giving one entry per CDR3 protein. The sample contains about 140,000 distinct CDR3 sequences, around 94% of which appear only once. This clonotype was recorded once. The sequenced target, TCR beta, came from blood CD8+ and CD4+ T cells. Healthy donors formed controls matched for age and sex. TEMRA cells were FACS-enriched, unlike CD8+ and CD4+ T cells, which were negatively isolated. The CDR3 is 17 residues long. V trimming: 4 bases; J trimming: 4 bases; junction bases outside the gene matches: 7. Germline CDR1 and CDR2: SQVTM and ANQGSEA.

The chain recombines TRBV29-1 with TRBJ2-1; 16 bases are shared with TRBD2. The clonotype comes from a human donor in good health. Sample: CD8+ T cells from PBMCs. The CDR3 sequence: CSVGGLAGGPGYNEQFF. Written as DNA, the CDR3 is TGCAGCGTTGGGGGACTAGCGGGAGGGCCAGGGTACAATGAGCAGTTCTTC.